Listed below are T cell receptor beta chains from one sample, sequenced in a study of T cells of healthy individuals. TCRdb passed the 5' RACE reads through MiXCR, listing each CDR3 protein once. The sample has about 100,000 distinct CDR3 sequences, approximately 15% seen once; the top ten hold more than 5.5%. Source of these receptors: a human donor in good health. CDR3s include the opening cysteine and the closing phenylalanine or tryptophan. D genes are given only for firm matches. Not every row has a clone size; where given, it reads once, few, many or a size class.

v_call,j_call,clone_size,d_call,cdr3_aa,cdr3_nt
TRBV7-2,TRBJ2-5,few,TRBD2,CASSPFIVASGEQETQYF,TGTGCCAGCAGCCCGTTCATTGTGGCTAGCGGAGAACAAGAGACCCAGTACTTC
TRBV2,TRBJ1-5,few,-,CASSEAVEYQPQHF,TGTGCCAGCAGTGAAGCGGTTGAGTACCAGCCCCAGCATTTT
TRBV7-9,TRBJ2-3,few,-,CASSWGERGTDTQYF,TGTGCCAGCAGCTGGGGAGAGCGGGGCACAGATACGCAGTATTTT
TRBV24-1,TRBJ1-3,many,-,CATSASLVFSSGNTIYF,TGTGCCACCAGTGCCTCATTGGTATTTTCCTCTGGAAACACCATATATTTT
TRBV4-3,TRBJ2-1,-,TRBD2,CASSQDLTSAYNEQFF,TGCGCCAGCAGCCAAGATCTGACTAGCGCCTACAATGAGCAGTTCTTC
TRBV4-3,TRBJ2-7,-,-,CASSQARGGFDEQYF,TGCGCCAGCAGCCAAGCCAGGGGAGGTTTTGACGAGCAGTACTTC
TRBV7-2,TRBJ2-3,many,TRBD2,CASSLILAGGDTQYF,TGTGCCAGCAGCTTAATACTAGCGGGGGGAGATACGCAGTATTTT
TRBV29-1,TRBJ2-1,many,TRBD2,CSVEGGGDYNEQFF,TGCAGCGTTGAGGGGGGAGGGGACTACAATGAGCAGTTCTTC
TRBV27,TRBJ2-2,-,TRBD1,CASSLLTGGSGELFF,TGTGCCAGCAGTTTATTGACAGGGGGTAGCGGGGAGCTGTTTTTT
TRBV7-3,TRBJ1-1,many,TRBD1,CASSSQPAGTGGTEAFF,TGTGCCAGCAGCTCCCAACCTGCGGGGACAGGTGGGACTGAAGCTTTCTTT
TRBV20-1,TRBJ2-1,many,-,CSAQTSARIGQFF,TGCAGTGCCCAGACTTCGGCGAGGATTGGACAGTTCTTC
TRBV7-9,TRBJ1-2,many,-,CASSLAGLANYGYTF,TGTGCCAGCAGCTTAGCAGGGTTAGCTAACTATGGCTACACCTTC
TRBV7-2,TRBJ1-2,few,TRBD1,CASSLAPTGQNYGYTF,TGTGCCAGCAGCTTAGCGCCAACGGGACAGAACTATGGCTACACCTTC
TRBV15,TRBJ2-1,many,-,CATSRKPVAPNEQFF,TGTGCCACCAGCAGGAAGCCGGTTGCCCCCAATGAGCAGTTCTTC
TRBV5-1,TRBJ2-3,-,TRBD2,CASSKGLAEDTQYF,TGCGCCAGCAGCAAGGGACTAGCAGAAGATACGCAGTATTTT
TRBV6-4,TRBJ2-1,-,TRBD2,CASSDGGGGNEQFF,TGTGCCAGCAGTGACGGGGGGGGGGGAAATGAGCAGTTCTTC
TRBV6-5,TRBJ1-1,many,-,CASSYVQGRSEAFF,TGTGCCAGCAGTTACGTCCAGGGGCGAAGTGAAGCTTTCTTT
TRBV7-2,TRBJ1-5,many,-,CARGGEDQPQHF,TGTGCCCGTGGAGGGGAGGACCAGCCCCAGCATTTT
TRBV29-1,TRBJ2-7,many,TRBD1,CSAGQGGQFEQYF,TGCAGCGCCGGACAGGGGGGACAGTTCGAGCAGTACTTC
TRBV4-1,TRBJ1-3,many,-,CASSGSPAGNTIYF,TGCGCCAGCAGCGGGAGCCCTGCTGGAAACACCATATATTTT